The 29 T cell receptor beta chains below were found in one sample sequenced in a study of T cell clones after liver transplantation. Here immunoSEQ multiplex PCR was the method, and the copy in TCRdb shows in-frame clones only, minus some. The sample has about 19,000 clones, over 80% seen once. Here the sequenced sample was CD8+ T cells from blood, taken before liver transplant. The receptors shown here come from a human donor who received a liver transplant.

The genes are TRBV6-5 and TRBJ1-5, with TRBD1 matching 7 bases. CDR1 MNHEY and CDR2 SVGAGI come from the germline V gene. With 6 bases clipped from V and 1 base from J, the junction kept 6 bases outside the gene matches. The CDR3 has 15 residues. Here the CDR3 reads CASRFDRESNQPQHF. The CDR3 DNA sequence: TGTGCCAGCAGATTCGACAGGGAGAGCAATCAGCCCCAGCATTTT.

The rearrangement uses TRBV28 and TRBJ2-7, with D uncertain. Germline loops: CDR1 MDHEN, CDR2 SYDVKM. This CDR3 has 15 amino acids. Trimming left V 3 bases short and J 5 bases short, with 17 bases between. The CDR3 DNA is TGTGCCAGCAGTTTCTCTTCAGTCTTGGGTGACGAGCAGTACTTC. This gives the protein CASSFSSVLGDEQYF.

The chain links TRBV5-4 to TRBJ1-4; D remains unclear. The V gene lost 7 bases and the J gene lost 0 bases, with 7 bases spanning the gap. The CDR3 consists of 13 residues. Germline V gene data show CDR1 as SGHNT and CDR2 as YYREEE (reference sequence). The CDR3 region has the DNA TGTGCCAGCCGGGAGGCAACTAATGAAAAACTGTTTTTT. As protein: CASREATNEKLFF. Looking up the rest from reference TRBV5-4 and TRBJ1-4 gives the full variable domain: ETGVTQSPTHLIKTRGQQVTLRCSSQSGHNTVSWYQQALGQGPQFIFQYYREEENGRGNFPPRFSGLQFPNYSSELNVNALELDDSALYLCASREATNEKLFFGSGTQLSVL.

The chain combines TRBV10-3 with TRBJ1-1; D unclear. The V end was cut by 0 bases, the J end by 2 bases, with 7 bases between. The CDR3 totals 14 residues. Germline loops: CDR1 ENHRY, CDR2 SYGVKD. The CDR3 region is CAISESARNTEAFF. The CDR3 bases are TGTGCCATCAGTGAGTCAGCCAGAAACACTGAAGCTTTCTTT.

This chain joins TRBV30 and TRBJ2-7; 7 nucleotides align to TRBD2. The germline CDR1 and CDR2 sequences are GTSNPN and SVGIG (reference sequence). J lost 0 bases, V lost 0 bases, and 5 bases had no gene match. The length of the CDR3 is 15 residues. This CDR3 is CAWSVPSGSSYEQYF. The CDR3 nucleotides are TGTGCCTGGAGTGTACCTAGCGGCTCCTCCTACGAGCAGTACTTC.

This chain uses TRBV27 with TRBJ2-1; 11 nucleotides align to TRBD2. This CDR3 has 16 amino acids. The V and J ends lost 6 bases and 7 bases, in that order; junction bases with no gene match: 11. CDR1 is MNHEY and CDR2 is SMNVEV in the germline V gene (reference sequence). This CDR3 is CASRRVTSGSWNEQFF. DNA for the CDR3: TGTGCCAGCAGGCGCGTCACTAGCGGGAGTTGGAATGAGCAGTTCTTC.

J is TRBJ2-3 and V is TRBV9; D gene unclear. This CDR3 is 12 amino acids long. The germline V and J ends were trimmed by 0 bases and 6 bases, with 5 bases remaining between them. Germline CDR1 SGDLS, CDR2 YYNGEE. The CDR3 bases are TGTGCCAGCAGCGTAGGCGGCGATACGCAGTATTTT. Translating gives CASSVGGDTQYF.

This CDR3 reads CASSIGGLGTYGYTF. CDR3 nucleotides: TGTGCCAGTAGTATAGGAGGGCTCGGGACCTATGGCTACACCTTC. The V and J genes are TRBV19 and TRBJ1-2; a weak D match, TRBD1 (5 bases). This CDR3 spans 15 amino acids. CDR1 LNHDA and CDR2 SQIVND come from the germline V gene (reference sequence). V dropped 1 base and J dropped 4 bases, with 13 bases sitting between them.

The J gene is TRBJ1-2, the V gene TRBV14, with D unclear. Germline V CDR1 and CDR2: SGHDN, FVKESK. This CDR3 contains 12 residues. Trimming stripped 1 base from V and 6 bases from J, with 6 bases between. The CDR3 spells CASSQAGDGYTF. CDR3 in DNA: TGTGCCAGCAGCCAAGCTGGGGATGGCTACACCTTC.

The chain recombines TRBV9 with TRBJ2-7; 10 nucleotides agree with TRBD1. Losses at the gene ends were 5 bases for V and 9 bases for J; bases not matched to a gene: 8. Germline-derived CDR1 and CDR2 are SGDLS and YYNGEE. CDR3 size: 13 residues. The CDR3 loop is CASSPGTGATQYF. The CDR3, as DNA: TGTGCCAGCAGTCCCGGGACAGGGGCGACGCAGTACTTC.

The V and J genes are TRBV7-9 and TRBJ1-1, with D possibly being TRBD1 (6 bases). Per the germline V gene, CDR1 is SEHNR and CDR2 is FQNEAQ (reference sequence). V was pared by 8 bases and J by 4 bases, with 32 bases between. The CDR3 is 19 amino acids. The CDR3 region has the DNA TGTGCCAGCTCGACCTCCCTCAAGGACAGCCGTTTTTGGAGCACTGAAGCTTTCTTT. This sequence encodes CASSTSLKDSRFWSTEAFF.

The chain combines TRBV11-2 with TRBJ2-5; D might be TRBD1 (5 bases). V was cut by 1 base and J by 2 bases, with 14 bases left in between. There are 16 residues in the CDR3. Germline V gives CDR1 SGHAT, CDR2 FQNNGV. CDR3 loop: CASSLVGPGRQETQYF. DNA for the CDR3: TGTGCCAGCAGCTTAGTGGGGCCAGGTCGTCAAGAGACCCAGTACTTC.

The rearrangement uses TRBV28 and TRBJ2-7; 7 bases map to TRBD1. Germline V CDR1 and CDR2: MDHEN, SYDVKM. Trimming took 4 bases from V and 2 from J; bases not matched to a gene: 11. CDR3 length equals 16 residues. CDR3 sequence reads: CASSSSGTGDPYEQYF. The DNA of the CDR3 is TGTGCCAGCAGTTCCTCCGGAACAGGGGACCCCTACGAGCAGTACTTC.

This sequence joins TRBV6-4 and TRBJ2-3; D possibly corresponds to TRBD2 (5 bases). V was pared by 0 bases and J by 2 bases, with 18 bases between. Germline V gene sequence: CDR1 MRHNA, CDR2 SNTAGT. The CDR3 is 18 amino acids. CDR3 protein: CASSDSRAVFGPTDTQYF. The CDR3 nucleotides are TGTGCCAGCAGTGACTCGAGAGCGGTGTTTGGACCCACAGATACGCAGTATTTT.

The count of this clone is one. This chain links TRBV14 with TRBJ1-2, with D uncertain. Deletions cut 2 bases from V and 7 bases from J, with 11 bases between. This CDR3 has 13 residues. CDR1 SGHDN and CDR2 FVKESK come from the germline V gene. This chain's CDR3 is CASSQTPHGGYTF. The CDR3, as DNA: TGTGCCAGCAGCCAAACCCCCCATGGTGGCTACACCTTC.

This clone was counted only a few times. The CDR3 coding sequence is TGTGCCAGCAGAGGGTTCGGCGGCTGGGGGGGCTACACCTTC. Amino acids: CASRGFGGWGGYTF. The chain has TRBV5-6 and TRBJ1-2; tentatively, D is TRBD1 (5 bases). The CDR3 length is 14 residues. CDR1 SGHDT and CDR2 YYEEEE come from the germline V gene. V gave up 5 bases and J gave up 8 bases, with 19 bases separating them.

The chain uses TRBV30 and TRBJ2-3; D tentatively reads TRBD1 or TRBD2 (5 bases each). Trimming stripped 0 bases from V and 5 bases from J, with 15 bases between. The CDR3 totals 15 residues. Germline V lookup: CDR1 GTSNPN, CDR2 SVGIG (reference sequence). The CDR3 coding sequence is TGTGCCTGGAGTGTACCGTCACGGGGCGGAGATACGCAGTATTTT. It codes for CAWSVPSRGGDTQYF.

The rearrangement uses TRBV19 and TRBJ2-3; 11 positions match TRBD2. V gave up 7 bases and J gave up 1 base; unmatched junction bases: 4. Germline CDR1 is LNHDA and CDR2 is SQIVND (reference sequence). The CDR3 covers 15 residues. The CDR3 DNA reads as TGTGCCAGTAAGGTGGGACTAGCGGGCACAGATACGCAGTATTTT. Encoded protein: CASKVGLAGTDTQYF.

A single count supports this clone. The rearrangement links TRBV27 to TRBJ2-7; 10 bases are a match to TRBD1. CDR3 length: 14 amino acids. V lost 4 bases, J lost 3 bases, and 3 bases stayed unmatched. Germline loops: CDR1 MNHEY, CDR2 SMNVEV (reference sequence). DNA of the CDR3: TGTGCCAGCAGTTGGGGACAGGGGATCTACGAGCAGTACTTC. Amino acid sequence: CASSWGQGIYEQYF.

The chain has TRBV11-2 and TRBJ1-5; 9 bases line up with TRBD1. Germline V gene data show CDR1 as SGHAT and CDR2 as FQNNGV. V gave up 5 bases and J gave up 5 bases; unmatched junction bases: 1. This CDR3 contains 13 residues. The CDR3 loop is CASSRDRDQPQHF. The CDR3 DNA reads TGTGCCAGCAGCCGGGACAGGGATCAGCCCCAGCATTTT.

V usage is TRBV2 and J usage is TRBJ1-3; the D is unclear. This CDR3 is 13 amino acids long. From germline, CDR1 is SNHLY and CDR2 FYNNEI. V was cut by 10 bases and J by 4 bases, with 14 bases left in between. CDR3 in amino acids: CATEGSTGNTIYF. DNA for the CDR3: TGTGCCACTGAGGGCTCGACGGGAAACACCATATATTTT.

The rearrangement links TRBV29-1 to TRBJ1-1; D not resolved. Trimming left V 6 bases short and J 0 bases short, with 11 bases between. Germline loops: CDR1 SQVTM, CDR2 ANQGSEA. The CDR3 covers 13 residues. The CDR3 region is CSVEAGLNTEAFF. CDR3 nucleotides: TGCAGCGTCGAGGCGGGGTTGAACACTGAAGCTTTCTTT.

V usage is TRBV6-6 and J usage is TRBJ2-1, with D maybe TRBD2 (6 bases). This CDR3 is 16 amino acids long. The V gene's germline CDR1 is MNHNY and CDR2 SVGAGI (reference sequence). Trimming took 1 base from V and 0 from J, leaving 10 bases between them. The CDR3 region has the DNA TGTGCCAGCAGTTACTTGGGACTCCTCTCCTACAATGAGCAGTTCTTC. Translated, it gives CASSYLGLLSYNEQFF.

The chain combines TRBV28 with TRBJ2-1; TRBD2 is a possible D gene (5 bases). Germline lookup yields CDR1 MDHEN and CDR2 SYDVKM. This CDR3 contains 15 residues. With 5 bases removed from V and 0 bases from J, the gap between germline ends came to 11 bases. CDR3 sequence: CASSERRGSYNEQFF. Written as DNA, the CDR3 is TGTGCCAGCAGTGAGCGGCGCGGCTCCTACAATGAGCAGTTCTTC.

The chain recombines TRBV7-6 with TRBJ2-3; 9 bases are a match to TRBD2. V lost 3 bases and J lost 1; bases outside the gene matches: 2. CDR1 is SGHVS, CDR2 FNYEAQ, per germline. The CDR3 is made up of 15 amino acids. The DNA of the CDR3 is TGTGCCAGCAGCTTGGGACTAGCTTGCACAGATACGCAGTATTTT. Residues: CASSLGLACTDTQYF.

The chain employs TRBV5-1 and TRBJ2-7; 8 bases fit TRBD2. V lost 2 bases and J lost 5; bases outside the gene matches: 6. This CDR3 has 14 residues. Germline V CDR1 and CDR2: SGHRS, YFSETQ. The CDR3 is CASSLWTSRDEQYF. CDR3 coding DNA: TGCGCCAGCAGCTTATGGACTAGCAGGGACGAGCAGTACTTC. Full variable domain (remainder filled in from reference TRBV5-1 and TRBJ2-7): KAGVTQTPRYLIKTRGQQVTLSCSPISGHRSVSWYQQTPGQGLQFLFEYFSETQRNKGNFPGRFSGRQFSNSRSEMNVSTLELGDSALYLCASSLWTSRDEQYFGPGTRLTVT.

V and J are TRBV6-6 and TRBJ1-1; the match to TRBD1 covers 8 bases. Germline CDR1 is MNHNY and CDR2 is SVGAGI (reference sequence). The trim removed 6 bases at V and 6 bases at J, leaving 12 bases unmatched. There are 15 residues in the CDR3. The CDR3 DNA sequence: TGTGCCAGCAGCCCTCCGACAGGGGAGAGCGCTGAAGCTTTCTTT. This sequence encodes CASSPPTGESAEAFF.

By share of the sample, this clone is medium-sized. J is TRBJ2-3 and V is TRBV7-7; the match to TRBD1 covers 7 bases. J lost 2 bases, V lost 5 bases, and 7 bases had no gene match. The CDR3 contains 15 residues. Germline CDR1 and CDR2: SSHAT and FNYEAQ (reference sequence). CDR3 protein: CASSPWTGITDTQYF. CDR3 nucleotide sequence: TGTGCCAGCAGCCCCTGGACAGGAATCACAGATACGCAGTATTTT.

The chain recombines TRBV19 with TRBJ2-1; 9 bases are a match to TRBD1. Germline V lookup: CDR1 LNHDA, CDR2 SQIVND (reference sequence). With V trimmed by 3 bases and J by 4 bases, 7 bases remained unmatched. The CDR3 contains 16 residues. The CDR3 sequence is CASSILPGQGYNEQFF. The CDR3 coding sequence is TGTGCCAGTAGTATCCTGCCGGGACAGGGATACAATGAGCAGTTCTTC.